The clone carrying this T cell receptor beta chain has only a few counts. The antigen remains unidentified. Only in-frame clones appear in the TCRdb table, and some are missing; sequencing was by immunoSEQ multiplex PCR. The data show roughly 60,000 clones, with over 60% seen just once and around 45% held by the top ten. Cryopreserved PBMCs supplied about 2.1 micrograms of genomic DNA for TCR beta libraries. This CDR3 comprises 16 residues. The germline CDR1 and CDR2 sequences are SGHVS and FQNEAQ. Trimming took 1 base from V and 2 from J, leaving 15 bases between them. This sample was included in a study of cytotoxic CD8 clonotypes in ibrutinib-treated CLL. General observations from the study: Exceeding age-matched healthy donors, baseline clonality also tracked the counts of circulating CD8+ T cells. Public clonotypes occurred uncommonly; on treatment, they contracted or remained stable.

The chain employs TRBV7-8 and TRBJ2-7; a possible D gene is TRBD2 (6 bases). The sequence was collected from a human donor with chronic lymphocytic leukemia. The source material was PBMCs, sampled after 12 months of ibrutinib treatment. The CDR3 sequence is CASSLVGGVGTYEQYF. As DNA, the CDR3 is TGTGCCAGCAGCTTAGTCGGAGGGGTCGGAACCTACGAGCAGTACTTC. Filled out from reference TRBV7-8 and TRBJ2-7, the complete variable domain reads GAGVSQSPRYKVAKRGQDVALRCDPISGHVSLFWYQQALGQGPEFLTYFQNEAQLDKSGLPSDRFFAERPEGSVSTLKIQRTQQEDSAVYLCASSLVGGVGTYEQYFGPGTRLTVT.